Shown below are 4 T cell receptor beta chains from a single sample sequenced in a study of blood T cell repertoires in COVID-19. Profiled with immunoSEQ multiplex PCR; TCRdb holds only in-frame clones, not every one. Of about 210,000 clones detected, about 81% appear once; the ten largest clones hold less than 6%. Sequenced material: peripheral blood. The receptors stem from a woman in her seventies with COVID-19, enrolled during active disease.

The V gene is TRBV7-2, the J gene TRBJ1-3, with TRBD1 identical over 11 bases. The V gene's germline CDR1 is SGHTA and CDR2 FQGNSA. V lost 1 base, J lost 15 bases, and 5 bases stayed unmatched. This CDR3 is built from 13 residues. CDR3 nucleotide sequence: TGTGCCAGCAGCTTAGGGGGACAGGGGGGTCCATATTTT. Amino acids: CASSLGGQGGPYF.

The chain couples TRBV9 to TRBJ1-2; 7 bases line up with TRBD1. Per the germline V gene, CDR1 is SGDLS and CDR2 is YYNGEE. CDR3 length equals 16 residues. V lost 0 bases, J lost 5 bases, and 10 bases stayed unmatched. The CDR3: CASSVDRQGGEYGYTF. Written as DNA, the CDR3 is TGTGCCAGCAGCGTAGATAGACAGGGAGGCGAATATGGCTACACCTTC.

This chain connects TRBV6-5 to TRBJ1-5; the D is unclear. Germline CDR1 reads MNHEY; CDR2 reads SVGAGI. V was cut by 0 bases and J by 6 bases, with 15 bases left in between. The CDR3 contains 16 residues. CDR3 residues: CASSYSQTPGSQPQHF. CDR3 DNA sequence: TGTGCCAGCAGTTACTCTCAGACCCCTGGGAGTCAGCCCCAGCATTTT.

CDR3 residues: CASSPTILEGYTF. The CDR3 nucleotides are TGTGCCAGCAGTCCCACAATCCTAGAGGGCTACACCTTC. The rearrangement joins TRBV12-3 or TRBV12-4 to TRBJ1-2; D is unresolved. Trimming left V 5 bases short and J 8 bases short, with 15 bases between. The CDR3 length is 13 residues.